The subject of this entry is one T cell receptor beta chain. The antigen is not known. The sample belongs to a study of cytomegalovirus exposure and HLA in healthy donors. Overall study findings and caveats: An analysis done earlier found most TCR beta V segments productive about 90% or about 30% of the time.

CDR3 length equals 16 residues. Germline V gene data show CDR1 as MGHRA and CDR2 as YSYEKL. V was cut by 0 bases and J by 1 base, with 10 bases left in between. PCR used 60 Vbeta primers and 13 Jbeta primers. Sequenced by immunoSEQ multiplex PCR; TCRdb stores in-frame clones only, minus some. The sample's table shows about 110,000 clones. The chain combines TRBV4-1 with TRBJ1-5; unclear D gene. The sequencing sample was made of PBMCs. This sequence was found in a man aged 40-55 years in good health and CMV-seropositive. The CDR3 loop is CASSQDSGGSNQPQHF. CDR3 in DNA: TGCGCCAGCAGCCAAGATAGCGGCGGCAGCAATCAGCCCCAGCATTTT.